Below are 15 T cell receptor beta chains sequenced from a single sample in a study of PD-L1 blockade in urothelial cancer. Here immunoSEQ multiplex PCR was the method, and the copy in TCRdb shows in-frame clones only, minus some. The sample lists 14,000 to 15,000 clones, approximately 88% occurring once. The starting material was PBMCs, obtained around atezolizumab (anti-PD-L1) treatment. The receptors were sampled from a man aged 70 or older with urothelial cancer.

The chain links TRBV18 to TRBJ1-5; unclear D gene. V lost 3 bases and J lost 3, with 9 bases in between. CDR1 and CDR2 from the germline V gene are KGHSH and LQKENI. CDR3 length equals 14 residues. CDR3 loop: CASSPRDINQPQHF. The CDR3 bases are TGTGCCAGCTCACCGCGGGATATCAATCAGCCCCAGCATTTT.

The chain couples TRBV21-1 to TRBJ1-1; TRBD1 is taken as the D call from the table, unchecked against the DNA. TRBV21-1 is deemed a pseudogene. The CDR3 loop spans 15 amino acids. For the CDR3, the DNA is TGTGCCAGCAGCAAAGTTGCACAGGGTAGAACTGAAGCTTTCTTT. This gives the protein CASSKVAQGRTEAFF.

The chain has TRBV10-3 and TRBJ2-5, with 9 positions matching TRBD1. The CDR3 length is 15 residues. V trimming: 2 bases; J trimming: 4 bases; junction bases outside the gene matches: 5. CDR1 is ENHRY and CDR2 is SYGVKD in the germline V gene. CDR3 loop: CAISEPDRGSETQYF. The CDR3 nucleotides are TGTGCCATCAGTGAGCCGGACAGGGGATCAGAGACCCAGTACTTC.

The table lists this clone with a few counts. V is TRBV7-9 and J is TRBJ2-7; the D gene is possibly TRBD2 (6 bases). The CDR3 covers 15 residues. V was pared by 5 bases and J by 3 bases, with 17 bases between. Looked up from germline, CDR1 is SEHNR and CDR2 is FQNEAQ (reference sequence). The CDR3: CASSPLRREVYEQYF. The DNA for the CDR3 is TGTGCCAGCAGCCCCTTGCGGAGGGAAGTCTACGAGCAGTACTTC.

The chain combines TRBV6-6 with TRBJ1-2, with D unresolved. Trimming took 7 bases from V and 5 from J, leaving 11 bases between them. This CDR3 spans 12 amino acids. Germline V CDR1 and CDR2: MNHNY, SVGAGI (reference sequence). The CDR3 loop is CASTTWAYGYTF. CDR3 coding DNA: TGTGCCAGCACTACATGGGCGTATGGCTACACCTTC.

V usage is TRBV6-5 and J usage is TRBJ2-7, with TRBD1 matching 12 bases. The CDR3 covers 14 residues. Germline values: CDR1 MNHEY, CDR2 SVGAGI. J gave up 7 bases and V 5 bases, and 6 bases lay outside the gene matches. CDR3 bases: TGTGCCAGCAGTACGGGACAGGGGGCTGGAGAGCAGTACTTC. Its protein product is CASSTGQGAGEQYF.

The V gene is TRBV30, the J gene TRBJ1-4; D is possibly TRBD1 (6 bases). Germline V CDR1 and CDR2: GTSNPN, SVGIG (reference sequence). V dropped 5 bases and J dropped 7 bases, with 17 bases sitting between them. CDR3 length: 14 residues. The CDR3 DNA reads TGTGCCTGGGAGCCCGGGGCCAGGGGTGAAAAACTGTTTTTT. Translation: CAWEPGARGEKLFF.

This clone was seen more than once but under ten times. This chain joins TRBV18 and TRBJ2-5; D not resolved. V was trimmed by 3 bases and J by 5 bases, leaving 16 bases between them. CDR1 and CDR2 from the germline V gene are KGHSH and LQKENI. CDR3 size: 15 residues. CDR3 region: CASSPSGAKMETQYF. In DNA form, the CDR3 reads TGTGCCAGCTCACCCTCGGGTGCAAAGATGGAGACCCAGTACTTC.

The CDR3 nucleotides are TGTGCCAGCAGCTTATCCGGGGAAAGTGAAGCTTTCTTT. Protein sequence: CASSLSGESEAFF. The rearrangement joins TRBV11-1 to TRBJ1-1; D gene uncertain. The germline CDR1 and CDR2 sequences are SGHAT and FQDESV (reference sequence). Trimming removed 2 bases at V and 7 bases at J, with 11 bases between. The CDR3 length is 13 residues.

The sample holds one count of this clone. The chain recombines TRBV19 with TRBJ1-1; TRBD1 aligns across 10 bases. V gave up 8 bases and J gave up 0 bases; unmatched junction bases: 6. The CDR3 covers 15 residues. Germline V gives CDR1 LNHDA, CDR2 SQIVND (reference sequence). The CDR3 loop reads CASDRGLVMNTEAFF. The DNA for the CDR3 is TGTGCCAGTGACAGGGGGCTGGTTATGAACACTGAAGCTTTCTTT.

V gene TRBV4-1 combines with J gene TRBJ2-7; 7 bases are a match to TRBD2. The CDR3 is 14 residues long. From germline, CDR1 is MGHRA and CDR2 YSYEKL. Germline trimming cut 4 bases from V and 3 bases from J; bases unmatched to any gene: 6. The CDR3 region is CASSPREGVYEQYF. The CDR3 DNA reads as TGCGCCAGCAGCCCCAGGGAGGGTGTCTACGAGCAGTACTTC.

The rearrangement uses TRBV7-9 and TRBJ1-2; the D gene is possibly TRBD1 (5 bases). The CDR3 contains 13 residues. Trimming removed 4 bases at V and 5 bases at J, with 11 bases between. Germline lookup yields CDR1 SEHNR and CDR2 FQNEAQ (reference sequence). CDR3: CASSSDSKYGYTF. CDR3 DNA: TGTGCCAGCAGCTCCGACAGCAAGTATGGCTACACCTTC. Supplemented by reference TRBV7-9 and TRBJ1-2, the full variable domain reads DTGVSQNPRHKITKRGQNVTFRCDPISEHNRLYWYRQTLGQGPEFLTYFQNEAQLEKSRLLSDRFSAERPKGSFSTLEIQRTEQGDSAMYLCASSSDSKYGYTFGSGTRLTVV.

The chain uses TRBV25-1 and TRBJ1-2; D is possibly TRBD1 (5 bases). V dropped 1 base and J dropped 6 bases, with 15 bases sitting between them. Looked up from germline, CDR1 is MGHDK and CDR2 is SYGVNS. The CDR3 loop spans 15 amino acids. This CDR3 reads CASSEWGESSDGYTF. CDR3 sequence (DNA): TGTGCCAGCAGTGAATGGGGGGAAAGCTCCGATGGCTACACCTTC.

The genes are TRBV7-9 and TRBJ2-7, with D possibly TRBD1 on 5 matching bases. There are 15 residues in the CDR3. With 6 bases removed from V and 4 bases from J, the gap between germline ends came to 19 bases. Germline CDR1 SEHNR, CDR2 FQNEAQ (reference sequence). CDR3 in amino acids: CASSVGDRRKYEQYF. The CDR3 DNA is TGTGCCAGCAGTGTAGGGGATAGACGGAAATACGAGCAGTACTTC.

This clone was found a few times. The chain joins TRBV10-1 to TRBJ1-1, with TRBD1 matching 8 bases. The V gene's germline CDR1 is WNHNN and CDR2 SYGVQD (reference sequence). This CDR3 spans 14 amino acids. V gave up 3 bases and J gave up 5 bases; unmatched junction bases: 5. The CDR3 sequence is CASSDPGGRTEAFF. DNA of the CDR3: TGCGCCAGCAGTGATCCAGGGGGCAGAACTGAAGCTTTCTTT.